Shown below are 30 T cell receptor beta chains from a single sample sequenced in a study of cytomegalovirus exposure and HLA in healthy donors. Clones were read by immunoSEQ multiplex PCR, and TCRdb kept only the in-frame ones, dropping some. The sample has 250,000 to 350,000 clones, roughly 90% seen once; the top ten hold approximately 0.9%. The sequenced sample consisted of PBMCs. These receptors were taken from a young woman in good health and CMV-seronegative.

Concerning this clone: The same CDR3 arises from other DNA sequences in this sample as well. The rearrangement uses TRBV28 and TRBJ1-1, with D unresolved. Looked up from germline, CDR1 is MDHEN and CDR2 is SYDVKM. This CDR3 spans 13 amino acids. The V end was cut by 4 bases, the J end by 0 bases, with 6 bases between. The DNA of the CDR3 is TGTGCCAGCAGTTCCCCAATGAACACTGAAGCTTTCTTT. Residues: CASSSPMNTEAFF.

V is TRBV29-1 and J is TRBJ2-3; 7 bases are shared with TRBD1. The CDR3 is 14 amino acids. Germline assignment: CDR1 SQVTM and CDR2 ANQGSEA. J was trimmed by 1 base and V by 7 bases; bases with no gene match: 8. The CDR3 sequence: CSGRGRIGTDTQYF. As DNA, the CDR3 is TGCAGCGGAAGGGGGCGGATAGGCACAGATACGCAGTATTTT.

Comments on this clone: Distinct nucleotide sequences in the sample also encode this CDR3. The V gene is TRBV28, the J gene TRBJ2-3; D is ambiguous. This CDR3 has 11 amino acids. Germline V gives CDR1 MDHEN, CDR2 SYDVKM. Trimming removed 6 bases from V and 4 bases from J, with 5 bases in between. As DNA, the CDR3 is TGTGCCAGCAGCCCTGCAGATACGCAGTATTTT. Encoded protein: CASSPADTQYF.

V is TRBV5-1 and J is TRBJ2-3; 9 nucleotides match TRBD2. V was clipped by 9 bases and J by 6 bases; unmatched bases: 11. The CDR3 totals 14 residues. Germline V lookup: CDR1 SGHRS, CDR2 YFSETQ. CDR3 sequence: CATALAGVRDTQYF. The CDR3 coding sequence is TGCGCCACCGCCTTAGCGGGAGTTAGGGATACGCAGTATTTT.

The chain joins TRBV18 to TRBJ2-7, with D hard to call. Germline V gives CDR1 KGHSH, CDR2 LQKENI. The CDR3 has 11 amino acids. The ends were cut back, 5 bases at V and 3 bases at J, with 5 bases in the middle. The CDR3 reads CASSTNYEQYF. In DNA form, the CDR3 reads TGTGCCAGCTCAACTAACTACGAGCAGTACTTC.

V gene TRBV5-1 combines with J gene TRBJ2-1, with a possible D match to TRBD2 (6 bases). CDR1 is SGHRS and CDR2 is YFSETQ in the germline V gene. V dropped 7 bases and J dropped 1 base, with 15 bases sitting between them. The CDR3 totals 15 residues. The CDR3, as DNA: TGCGCCAGCTGGGGAGGACTCGGGTCCTACAATGAGCAGTTCTTC. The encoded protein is CASWGGLGSYNEQFF.

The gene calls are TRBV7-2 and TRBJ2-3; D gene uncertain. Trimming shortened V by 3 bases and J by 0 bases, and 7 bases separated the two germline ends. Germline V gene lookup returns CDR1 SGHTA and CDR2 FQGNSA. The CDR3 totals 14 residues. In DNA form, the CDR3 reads TGTGCCAGCAGCTTCCGCGGAAGCACAGATACGCAGTATTTT. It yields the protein CASSFRGSTDTQYF. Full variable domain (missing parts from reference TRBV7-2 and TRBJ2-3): GAGVSQSPSNKVTEKGKDVELRCDPISGHTALYWYRQSLGQGLEFLIYFQGNSAPDKSGLPSDRFSAERTGGSVSTLTIQRTQQEDSAVYLCASSFRGSTDTQYFGPGTRLTVL.

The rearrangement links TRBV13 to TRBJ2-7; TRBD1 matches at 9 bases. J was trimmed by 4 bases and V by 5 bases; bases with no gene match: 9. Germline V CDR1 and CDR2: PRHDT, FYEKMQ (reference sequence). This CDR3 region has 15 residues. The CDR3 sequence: CASSTRTGDRYEQYF. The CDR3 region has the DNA TGTGCCAGCAGCACCCGGACAGGGGATCGATACGAGCAGTACTTC.

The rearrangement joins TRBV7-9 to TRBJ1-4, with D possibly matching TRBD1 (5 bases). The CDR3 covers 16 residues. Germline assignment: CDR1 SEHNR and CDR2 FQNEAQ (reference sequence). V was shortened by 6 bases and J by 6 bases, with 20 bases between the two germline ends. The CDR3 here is CASRAPRGGIDEKLFF. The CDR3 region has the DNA TGTGCCAGCAGAGCTCCACGGGGGGGGATAGATGAAAAACTGTTTTTT.

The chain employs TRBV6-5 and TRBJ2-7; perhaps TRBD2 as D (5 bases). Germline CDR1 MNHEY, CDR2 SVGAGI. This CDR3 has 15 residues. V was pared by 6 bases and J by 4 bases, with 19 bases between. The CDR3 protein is CASSLARTYGYEQYF. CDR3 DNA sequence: TGTGCCAGCAGCCTAGCTCGGACCTACGGGTACGAGCAGTACTTC.

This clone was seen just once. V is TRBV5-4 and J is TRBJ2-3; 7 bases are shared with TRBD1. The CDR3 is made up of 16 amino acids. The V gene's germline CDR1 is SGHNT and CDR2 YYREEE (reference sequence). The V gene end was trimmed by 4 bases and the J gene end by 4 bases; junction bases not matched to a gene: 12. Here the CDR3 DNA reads TGTGCCAGCAGCCCGGGACAGTTAAAATTAGCAGATACGCAGTATTTT. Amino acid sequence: CASSPGQLKLADTQYF.

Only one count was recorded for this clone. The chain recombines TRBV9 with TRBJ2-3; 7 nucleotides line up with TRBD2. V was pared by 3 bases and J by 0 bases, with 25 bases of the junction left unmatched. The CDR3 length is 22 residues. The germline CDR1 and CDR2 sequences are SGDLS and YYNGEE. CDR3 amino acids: CASSAQVDLCRLAESSTDTQYF. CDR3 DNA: TGTGCCAGCAGCGCACAAGTAGACCTATGCCGACTAGCAGAATCTAGCACAGATACGCAGTATTTT.

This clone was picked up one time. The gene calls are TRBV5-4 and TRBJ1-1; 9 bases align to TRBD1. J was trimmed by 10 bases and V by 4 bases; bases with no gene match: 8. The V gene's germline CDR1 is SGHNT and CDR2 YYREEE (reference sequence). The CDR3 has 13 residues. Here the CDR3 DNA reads TGTGCCAGCAGCAATGACAGGGGGTGGGGAGCTTTCTTT. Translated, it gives CASSNDRGWGAFF.

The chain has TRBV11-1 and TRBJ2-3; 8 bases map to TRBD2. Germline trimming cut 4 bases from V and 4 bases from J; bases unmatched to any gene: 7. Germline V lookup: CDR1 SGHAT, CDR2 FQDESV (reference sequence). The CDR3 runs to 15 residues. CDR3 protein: CASSSQREMSDTQYF. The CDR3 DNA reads TGTGCCAGCAGCTCACAGCGGGAGATGTCAGATACGCAGTATTTT. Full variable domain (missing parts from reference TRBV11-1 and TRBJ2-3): EAEVAQSPRYKITEKSQAVAFWCDPISGHATLYWYRQILGQGPELLVQFQDESVVDDSQLPKDRFSAERLKGVDSTLKIQPAELGDSAMYLCASSSQREMSDTQYFGPGTRLTVL.

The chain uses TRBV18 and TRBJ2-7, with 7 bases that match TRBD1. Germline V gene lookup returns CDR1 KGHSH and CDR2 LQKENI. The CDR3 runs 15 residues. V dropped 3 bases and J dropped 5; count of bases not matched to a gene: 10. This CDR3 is CASSPKPGQTDEQYF. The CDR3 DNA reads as TGTGCCAGCTCACCCAAACCGGGACAGACCGACGAGCAGTACTTC.

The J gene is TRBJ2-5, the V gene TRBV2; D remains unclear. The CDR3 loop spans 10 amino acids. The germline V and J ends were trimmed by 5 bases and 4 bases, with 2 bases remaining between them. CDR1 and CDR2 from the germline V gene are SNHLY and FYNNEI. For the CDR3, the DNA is TGTGCCAGCAGTCTAGAGACCCAGTACTTC. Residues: CASSLETQYF.

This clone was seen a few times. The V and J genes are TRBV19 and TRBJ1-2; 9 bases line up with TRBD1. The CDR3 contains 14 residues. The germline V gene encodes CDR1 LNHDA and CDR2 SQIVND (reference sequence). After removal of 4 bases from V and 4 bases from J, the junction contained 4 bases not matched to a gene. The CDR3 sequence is CASSRTTGGYGYTF. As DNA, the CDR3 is TGTGCCAGTAGTAGGACGACAGGGGGCTATGGCTACACCTTC.

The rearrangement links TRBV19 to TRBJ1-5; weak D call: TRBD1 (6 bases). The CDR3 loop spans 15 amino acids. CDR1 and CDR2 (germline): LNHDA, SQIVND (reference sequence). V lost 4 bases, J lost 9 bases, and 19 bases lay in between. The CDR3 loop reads CASSTSDRTMGPQHF. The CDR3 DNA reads TGTGCCAGTAGTACCTCAGACAGGACGATGGGGCCCCAGCATTTT.

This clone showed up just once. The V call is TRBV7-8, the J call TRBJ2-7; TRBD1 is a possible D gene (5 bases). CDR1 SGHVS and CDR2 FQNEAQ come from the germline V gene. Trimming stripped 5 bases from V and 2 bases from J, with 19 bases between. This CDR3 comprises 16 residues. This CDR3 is CASSPLREGYTYEQYF. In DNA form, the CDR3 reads TGTGCCAGCAGCCCCCTCAGGGAAGGGTATACCTACGAGCAGTACTTC.

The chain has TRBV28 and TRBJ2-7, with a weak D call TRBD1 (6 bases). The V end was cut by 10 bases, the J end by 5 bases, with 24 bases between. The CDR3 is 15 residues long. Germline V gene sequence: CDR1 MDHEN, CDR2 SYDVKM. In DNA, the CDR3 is TGTGCCACACAACCACCGGGACAACTGCACCACGAGCAGTACTTC. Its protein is CATQPPGQLHHEQYF.

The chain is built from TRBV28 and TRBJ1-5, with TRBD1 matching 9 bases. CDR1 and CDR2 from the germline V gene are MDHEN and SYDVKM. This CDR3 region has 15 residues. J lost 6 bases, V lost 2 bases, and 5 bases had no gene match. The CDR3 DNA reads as TGTGCCAGCAGTTTAGGGGACAGGGATTTTCAGCCCCAGCATTTT. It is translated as CASSLGDRDFQPQHF.

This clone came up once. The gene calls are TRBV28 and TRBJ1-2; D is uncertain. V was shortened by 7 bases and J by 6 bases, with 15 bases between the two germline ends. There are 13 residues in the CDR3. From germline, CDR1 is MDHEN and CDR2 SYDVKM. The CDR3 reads CASTYGRGDGYTF. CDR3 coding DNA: TGTGCCAGCACCTACGGGCGGGGTGATGGCTACACCTTC.

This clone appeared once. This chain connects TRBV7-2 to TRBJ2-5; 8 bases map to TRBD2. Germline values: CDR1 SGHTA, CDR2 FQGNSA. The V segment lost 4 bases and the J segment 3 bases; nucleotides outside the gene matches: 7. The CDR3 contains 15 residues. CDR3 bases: TGTGCCAGCAGCTGGGCTAGCGGGCTAAAAGAGACCCAGTACTTC. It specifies CASSWASGLKETQYF.

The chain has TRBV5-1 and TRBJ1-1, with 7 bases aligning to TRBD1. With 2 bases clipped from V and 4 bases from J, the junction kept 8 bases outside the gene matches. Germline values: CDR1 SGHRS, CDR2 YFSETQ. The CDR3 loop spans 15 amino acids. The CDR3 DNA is TGCGCCAGCAGCTTACAACCACAGGGGACCACTGAAGCTTTCTTT. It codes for CASSLQPQGTTEAFF.

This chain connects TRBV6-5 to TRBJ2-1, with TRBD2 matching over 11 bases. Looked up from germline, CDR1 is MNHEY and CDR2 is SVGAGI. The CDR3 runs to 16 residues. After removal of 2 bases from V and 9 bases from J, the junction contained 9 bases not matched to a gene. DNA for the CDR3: TGTGCCAGCAGTTACCTCACTAGCGGGGGACAGGGTGAGCAGTTCTTC. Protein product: CASSYLTSGGQGEQFF.

The CDR3 here is CATSREQGGLAKQYF. Here the CDR3 DNA reads TGTGCCACCAGCAGAGAGCAGGGAGGTTTGGCGAAGCAGTACTTC. This chain uses TRBV15 with TRBJ2-7; a weak D match, TRBD2 (6 bases). The CDR3 covers 15 residues. The germline gives CDR1 LNHNV, CDR2 YYDKDF (reference sequence). The ends were cut back, 0 bases at V and 8 bases at J, with 17 bases in the middle.

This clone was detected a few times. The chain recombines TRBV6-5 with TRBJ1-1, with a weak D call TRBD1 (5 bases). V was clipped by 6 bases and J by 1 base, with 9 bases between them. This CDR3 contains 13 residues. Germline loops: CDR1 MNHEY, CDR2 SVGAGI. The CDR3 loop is CASSPTGNTEAFF. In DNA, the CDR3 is TGTGCCAGCAGCCCTACAGGGAACACTGAAGCTTTCTTT.

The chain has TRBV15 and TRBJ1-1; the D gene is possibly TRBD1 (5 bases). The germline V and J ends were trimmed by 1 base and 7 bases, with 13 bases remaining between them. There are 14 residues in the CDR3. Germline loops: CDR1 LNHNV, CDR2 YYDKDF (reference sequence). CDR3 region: CATSRADSILEAFF. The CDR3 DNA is TGTGCCACCAGCAGAGCAGACAGCATACTTGAAGCTTTCTTT. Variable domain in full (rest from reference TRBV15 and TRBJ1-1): DAMVIQNPRYQVTQFGKPVTLSCSQTLNHNVMYWYQQKSSQAPKLLFHYYDKDFNNEADTPDNFQSRRPNTSFCFLDIRSPGLGDTAMYLCATSRADSILEAFFGQGTRLTVV.

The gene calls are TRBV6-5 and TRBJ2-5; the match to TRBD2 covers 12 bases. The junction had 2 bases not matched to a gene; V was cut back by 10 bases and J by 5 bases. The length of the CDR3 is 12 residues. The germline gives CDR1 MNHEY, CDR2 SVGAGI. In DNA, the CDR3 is TGTGCCACGACTAGCGGGAGCGAGACCCAGTACTTC. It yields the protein CATTSGSETQYF.

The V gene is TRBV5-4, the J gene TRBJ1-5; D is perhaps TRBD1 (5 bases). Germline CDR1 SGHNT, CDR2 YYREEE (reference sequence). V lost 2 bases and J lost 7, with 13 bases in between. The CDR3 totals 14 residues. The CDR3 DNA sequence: TGTGCCAGCAGCTTCGGGGGAGCGGGGCAGCCCCAGCATTTT. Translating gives CASSFGGAGQPQHF.